The TCR beta chain described here comes from a study of blood T cell repertoires in COVID-19 (TCRdb year 2020). The study in broad terms: Samples covering the acute and convalescent phases of COVID-19 were provided by collaborators in the United States, Italy and Spain. The material from the prospective study consisted of cDNA or gDNA derived from T cells, B-cell-depleted T cells, or PBMCs. Subjects who had been exposed to COVID-19, were actively infected with it, or had recovered from it provided the deeply sampled blood TCRbeta repertoires that made up the dataset. The repertoires were released in a freely available public database intended as a resource for research on the immune response to SARS-CoV-2. Samples were obtained from the ongoing ImmuneRACE study (first 160 participants) and from about 1,300 subjects provided by 6 global collaborators. Sample metadata almost always included a de-identified subject ID, COVID-19 status, age in years and sex. Where HLA class I and class II types were available, the types were taken from metadata supplied by the sample provider, not from assay-based typing. Summary of the overall study and its limitations: The quantity of clinical and demographic metadata differed by source and by participant and was supplied without curation.

Whole blood was collected in K2EDTA tubes by collaborating institutions according to the institutions' own protocols. For TCRbeta analysis, collaborator samples were shipped as frozen whole blood, as isolated PBMCs, or as DNA extracted from either sample type. The immunoSEQ Assay, a bias-controlled multiplex PCR, was used to amplify TCRbeta CDR3 regions from genomic DNA. On the authors' methods: The number of nucleated cells in each sample was estimated from the amplification of reference gene primers within the assay. To quantify the absolute abundance of each unique TCRbeta CDR3 rearrangement, sequence reads were collapsed and filtered. For each sample, productive Simpson clonality was calculated as the square root of Simpson's diversity index across productive rearrangements. What TCRdb holds here is the immuneACCESS table cut down to in-frame rearrangements. Part of the clones is not present; checked against another copy, under half of the missing clones reflect an unresolved V gene, and the others are unexplained. V and J calls and clone size follow that table, whereas D and trimming were derived from the DNA. The sample table lists about 140,000 clones, 88% of them with a count of one. The ten largest clonotypes hold roughly 30% of the sample.

About this clone: Its target antigen remains unknown. No base quality values were provided; no much bigger clone lies one nucleotide off.

At the junction V is shortened by 6 bases and J by 0 bases; bases outside the gene matches: 4. CDR3 length: 14 amino acids, cysteine to phenylalanine. The retained sequence is limited to the CDR3, 42 bases, with the frame set at the first base. The CDR1 and CDR2 encoded by the germline V gene are MNHEY and SVGAGI. This receptor was identified in a human donor in a cohort sampled during active COVID-19. This sequence uses TRBV6-5 and TRBJ1-1, and 7 junction bases match TRBD1. The sequencing input was peripheral blood. CDR3 region: CASSRTGVNTEAFF. The DNA sequence is as follows: TGTGCCAGCAGCCGGACAGGCGTGAACACTGAAGCTTTCTTT.